This record concerns one T cell receptor (beta chain) sequence. As yet, its antigen is unknown. The data are from a study of shared clonotypes between healthy human individuals. Study background: Each donor's CD4 naive and CD4 memory cells filled three plates apiece, CD8 naive two, and CD8 memory one.

Profiled with immunoSEQ multiplex PCR; TCRdb holds only in-frame clones, not every one. The sample includes over a million clones, roughly 96% of them seen just once. Overall study findings and caveats: Non-shared clonotypes had lower generation probabilities than those shared by all four donors.

Sequences were obtained from naive CD4+ T cells sorted from blood. Subset given: CD45RA+ positively selected. This receptor was obtained from a man aged 25 to 40 in good health.

The CDR3 DNA sequence: TGTGCCAGTAGTATAGGGATTAGCACAGATACGCAGTATTTT. Protein product: CASSIGISTDTQYF. The genes are TRBV19 and TRBJ2-3; D is unresolved. Germline V CDR1 and CDR2: LNHDA, SQIVND (reference sequence). The length of the CDR3 is 14 residues. Trimming stripped 1 base from V and 0 bases from J, with 5 bases between.